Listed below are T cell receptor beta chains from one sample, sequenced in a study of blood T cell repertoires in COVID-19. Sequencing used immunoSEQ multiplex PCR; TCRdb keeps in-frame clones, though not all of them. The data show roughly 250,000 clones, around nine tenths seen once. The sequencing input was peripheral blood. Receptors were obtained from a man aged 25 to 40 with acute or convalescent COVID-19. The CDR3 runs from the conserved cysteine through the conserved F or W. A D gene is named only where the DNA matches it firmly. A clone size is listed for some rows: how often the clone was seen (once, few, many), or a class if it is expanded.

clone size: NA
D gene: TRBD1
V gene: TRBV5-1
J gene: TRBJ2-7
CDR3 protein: CASSLTGDYEQYF
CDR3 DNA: TGCGCCAGCAGCTTGACAGGGGATTACGAGCAGTACTTC

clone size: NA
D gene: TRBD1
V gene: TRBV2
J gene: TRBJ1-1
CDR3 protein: CASSERQGNTEAFF
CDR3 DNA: TGTGCCAGCAGTGAGCGACAGGGGAACACTGAAGCTTTCTTT

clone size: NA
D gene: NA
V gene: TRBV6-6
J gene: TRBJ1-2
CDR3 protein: CASTQAGRAGNYGYTF
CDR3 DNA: TGTGCCAGCACCCAAGCCGGCAGGGCTGGTAACTATGGCTACACCTTC

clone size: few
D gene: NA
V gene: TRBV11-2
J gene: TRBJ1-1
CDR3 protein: CASSGFVGGTEAFF
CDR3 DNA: TGTGCCAGCAGCGGATTTGTGGGGGGTACTGAAGCTTTCTTT

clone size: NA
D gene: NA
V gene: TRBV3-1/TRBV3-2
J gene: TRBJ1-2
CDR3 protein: CASSRLLQGSNYGYTF
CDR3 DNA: TGTGCCAGCAGTCGCCTTTTGCAGGGGTCTAACTATGGCTACACCTTC

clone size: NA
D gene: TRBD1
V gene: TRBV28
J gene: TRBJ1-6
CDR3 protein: CASSLIGQGVYSPLHF
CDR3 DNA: TGTGCCAGCAGTTTAATTGGACAGGGTGTTTATTCACCCCTCCACTTT

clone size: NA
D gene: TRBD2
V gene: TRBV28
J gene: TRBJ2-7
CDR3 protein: CASSHASGRVPYEQYF
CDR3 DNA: TGTGCCAGCAGTCACGCTAGCGGGAGGGTCCCCTACGAGCAGTACTTC

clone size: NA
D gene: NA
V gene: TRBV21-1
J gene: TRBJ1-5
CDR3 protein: CASDPDSPFWWPQHF
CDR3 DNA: TGTGCCAGCGATCCAGACAGTCCATTCTGGTGGCCCCAGCATTTT

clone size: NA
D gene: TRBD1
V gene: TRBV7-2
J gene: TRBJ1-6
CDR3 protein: CASSLGQGRNNSPLHF
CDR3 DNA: TGTGCCAGCAGCCTGGGACAGGGACGAAATAATTCACCCCTCCACTTT

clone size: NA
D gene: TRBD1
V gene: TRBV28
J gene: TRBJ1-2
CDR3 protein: CASRKGTGNGYTF
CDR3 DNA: TGTGCCAGCAGGAAAGGGACAGGGAATGGCTACACCTTC

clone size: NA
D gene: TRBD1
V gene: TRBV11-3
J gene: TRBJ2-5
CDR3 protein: CASSVQGQQETQYF
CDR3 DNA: TGTGCCAGCAGCGTGCAGGGACAGCAAGAGACCCAGTACTTC

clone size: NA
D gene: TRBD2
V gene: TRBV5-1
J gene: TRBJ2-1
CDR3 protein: CASSLGLADYNEQFF
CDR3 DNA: TGCGCCAGCAGCCTCGGACTAGCGGATTACAATGAGCAGTTCTTC

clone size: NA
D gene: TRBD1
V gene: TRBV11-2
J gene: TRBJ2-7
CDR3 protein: CASRRTGDYEQYF
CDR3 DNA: TGTGCCAGCAGACGGACAGGGGACTACGAGCAGTACTTC

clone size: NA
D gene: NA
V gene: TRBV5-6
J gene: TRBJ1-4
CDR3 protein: CASSFGPDSLVLFF
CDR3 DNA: TGTGCCAGCAGCTTTGGTCCCGACAGTTTAGTGCTGTTTTTT

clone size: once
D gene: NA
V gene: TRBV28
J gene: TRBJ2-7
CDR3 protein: CASSPRGYEQYF
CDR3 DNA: TGTGCCAGCAGTCCTCGCGGCTACGAGCAGTACTTC

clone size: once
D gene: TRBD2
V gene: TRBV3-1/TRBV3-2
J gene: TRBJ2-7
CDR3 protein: CASSQDKLAGGLEQYF
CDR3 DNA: TGTGCCAGCAGCCAAGACAAACTAGCGGGGGGGCTTGAGCAGTACTTC

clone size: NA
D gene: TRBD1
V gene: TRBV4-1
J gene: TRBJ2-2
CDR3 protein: CASSQPGQLNTGELFF
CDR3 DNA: TGCGCCAGCAGCCAACCGGGACAGCTGAACACCGGGGAGCTGTTTTTT

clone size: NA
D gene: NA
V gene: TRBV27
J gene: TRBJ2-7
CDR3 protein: CASSSPPQYEQYF
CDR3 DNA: TGTGCCAGCAGTTCCCCCCCCCAGTACGAGCAGTACTTC

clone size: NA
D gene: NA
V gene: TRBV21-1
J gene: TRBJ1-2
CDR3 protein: CASSSPDSAYGYTF
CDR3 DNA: TGTGCCAGCAGCTCCCCCGACTCCGCCTATGGCTACACCTTC

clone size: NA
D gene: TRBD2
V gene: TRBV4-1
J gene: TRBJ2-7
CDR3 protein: CASSLRSLAGGSAHEQYF
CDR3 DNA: TGCGCCAGCAGCCTTCGATCACTTGCCGGGGGGTCGGCGCACGAGCAGTACTTC

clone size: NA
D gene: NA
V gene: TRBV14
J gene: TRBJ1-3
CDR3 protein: CASSQERSRGNTIYF
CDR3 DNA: TGTGCCAGCAGCCAAGAGCGATCCCGAGGAAACACCATATATTTT

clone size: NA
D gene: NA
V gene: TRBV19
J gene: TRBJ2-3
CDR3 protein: CASSPESGDTQYF
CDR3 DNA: TGTGCCAGTAGCCCGGAGTCGGGGGATACGCAGTATTTT

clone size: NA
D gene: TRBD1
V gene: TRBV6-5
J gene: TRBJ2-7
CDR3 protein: CASSRNRQGAGEQYF
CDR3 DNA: TGTGCCAGCAGCCGCAACCGACAGGGCGCAGGGGAGCAGTACTTC

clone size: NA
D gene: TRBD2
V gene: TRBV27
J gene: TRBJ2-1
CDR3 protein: CASSWTSWGIDEQFF
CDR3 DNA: TGTGCCAGCAGCTGGACTAGCTGGGGTATAGATGAGCAGTTCTTC

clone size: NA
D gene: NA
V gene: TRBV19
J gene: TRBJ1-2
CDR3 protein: CASRYRGASYGYTF
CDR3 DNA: TGTGCCAGTAGGTATCGGGGAGCGAGCTATGGCTACACCTTC

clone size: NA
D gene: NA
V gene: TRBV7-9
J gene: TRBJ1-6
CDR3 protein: CASSWGSGTQNSPLHF
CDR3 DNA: TGTGCCAGCAGCTGGGGATCCGGGACACAGAATTCACCCCTCCACTTT

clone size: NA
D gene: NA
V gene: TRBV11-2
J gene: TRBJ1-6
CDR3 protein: CASSRTLNSPLHF
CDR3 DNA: TGTGCCAGCAGCCGGACATTGAATTCACCCCTCCACTTT

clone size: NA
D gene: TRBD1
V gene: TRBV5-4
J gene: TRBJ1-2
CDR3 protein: CASSLIGGGGGYTF
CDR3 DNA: TGTGCCAGCAGCTTGATAGGGGGCGGAGGAGGCTACACCTTC

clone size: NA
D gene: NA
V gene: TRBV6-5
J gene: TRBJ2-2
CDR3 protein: CAIPLDIGDYGELFF
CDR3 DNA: TGTGCCATCCCATTAGATATAGGGGATTACGGGGAGCTGTTTTTT

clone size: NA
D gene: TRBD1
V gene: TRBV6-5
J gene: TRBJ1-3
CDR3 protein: CASSYSRQGLGNTIYF
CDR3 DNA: TGTGCCAGCAGTTACTCAAGACAGGGGTTAGGAAACACCATATATTTT

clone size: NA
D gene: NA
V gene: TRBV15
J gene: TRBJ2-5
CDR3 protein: CATRIGEKQETQYF
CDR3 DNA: TGTGCCACCAGGATCGGGGAAAAGCAAGAGACCCAGTACTTC

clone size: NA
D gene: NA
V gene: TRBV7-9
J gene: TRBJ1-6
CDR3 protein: CASSFGTSGSPLHF
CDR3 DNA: TGTGCCAGCAGCTTTGGTACCTCGGGTTCACCCCTCCACTTT

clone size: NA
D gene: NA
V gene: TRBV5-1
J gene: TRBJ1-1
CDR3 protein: CASTWDGGRTEAFF
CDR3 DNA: TGCGCCAGCACCTGGGACGGGGGGCGGACTGAAGCTTTCTTT

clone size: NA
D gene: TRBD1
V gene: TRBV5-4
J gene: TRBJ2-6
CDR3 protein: CASSFWTGATGANVLTF
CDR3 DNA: TGTGCCAGCAGCTTTTGGACAGGAGCCACTGGGGCCAACGTCCTGACTTTC

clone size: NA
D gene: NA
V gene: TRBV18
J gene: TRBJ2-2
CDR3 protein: CASSPSRENTGELFF
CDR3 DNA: TGTGCCAGCTCACCAAGCCGGGAGAACACCGGGGAGCTGTTTTTT

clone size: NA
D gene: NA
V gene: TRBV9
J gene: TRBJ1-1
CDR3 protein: CASSPREGMNTEAFF
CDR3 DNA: TGTGCCAGCAGCCCAAGGGAGGGGATGAACACTGAAGCTTTCTTT

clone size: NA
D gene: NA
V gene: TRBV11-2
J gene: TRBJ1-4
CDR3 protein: CASSLGLMNEKLFF
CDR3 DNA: TGTGCCAGCAGCTTAGGACTGATGAATGAAAAACTGTTTTTT

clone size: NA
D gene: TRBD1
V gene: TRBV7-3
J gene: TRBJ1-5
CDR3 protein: CASSQDRGAPQHF
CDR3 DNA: TGTGCCAGCAGCCAGGACAGGGGGGCGCCCCAGCATTTT

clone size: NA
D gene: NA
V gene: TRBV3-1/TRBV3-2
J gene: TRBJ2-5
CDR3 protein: CASSPSGGQETQYF
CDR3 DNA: TGTGCCAGCAGCCCCTCCGGGGGCCAAGAGACCCAGTACTTC

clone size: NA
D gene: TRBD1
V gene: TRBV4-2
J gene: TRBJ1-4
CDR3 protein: CASSHRFGTANEKLFF
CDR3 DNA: TGTGCCAGCAGCCACCGGTTCGGGACAGCTAATGAAAAACTGTTTTTT